Listed below are T cell receptor beta chains from one sample, sequenced in a study of PD-1 blockade in mismatch repair-deficient tumors. Clones were read by immunoSEQ multiplex PCR, and TCRdb kept only the in-frame ones, dropping some. The sample has some 100,000 clones; 70% to 85% are singletons. Specimen: peripheral blood, collected 35 to 37 weeks after starting pembrolizumab. These receptors originate from an adult with mismatch repair-deficient cancer. Each CDR3 is given with its conserved first and last residue. A D gene is named only where the DNA matches it firmly. Size tells how often a clone was seen (once, few, many) or the class of an expanded clone, and some rows leave it out.

v_gene	d_gene	abundance	j_gene	CDR3aa	CDR3nt
TRBV27	.	.	TRBJ2-1	CASTPRQGSSYNEQFF	TGTGCCAGCACCCCTCGGCAGGGTAGCTCCTACAATGAGCAGTTCTTC
TRBV7-3	.	.	TRBJ2-6	CASSPISGANVLTF	TGTGCCAGCAGCCCGATCTCTGGGGCCAACGTCCTGACTTTC
TRBV18	.	.	TRBJ1-1	CASSEQGSNTEAFF	TGTGCCAGCTCAGAACAGGGATCGAACACTGAAGCTTTCTTT
TRBV5-1	.	.	TRBJ1-5	CASSPQGGSGQPQHF	TGCGCCAGCAGCCCACAAGGGGGGTCGGGTCAGCCCCAGCATTTT
TRBV29-1	TRBD1	.	TRBJ1-2	CSVNRDRGYNYGYTF	TGCAGCGTTAACCGGGACAGGGGATATAACTATGGCTACACCTTC
TRBV19	.	.	TRBJ1-1	CASSGPRDGNTEAFF	TGTGCCAGCTCGGGCCCCAGAGACGGGAACACTGAAGCTTTCTTT
TRBV7-9	.	.	TRBJ1-5	CASSLSDSYSNQPQHF	TGTGCCAGCAGCTTATCGGACAGTTATAGCAATCAGCCCCAGCATTTT
TRBV11-2	.	.	TRBJ1-1	CASSLTQMSGGTEAFF	TGTGCCAGCAGCTTGACCCAGATGTCGGGCGGCACTGAAGCTTTCTTT
TRBV5-1	.	once	TRBJ2-1	CASSFGQGTYNEQFF	TGCGCCAGCAGCTTTGGTCAGGGGACGTACAATGAGCAGTTCTTC
TRBV19	TRBD2	.	TRBJ2-3	CASSLLAGGSDTQYF	TGTGCCAGTAGCCTCCTAGCGGGAGGGTCAGATACGCAGTATTTT
TRBV6-1	.	.	TRBJ1-3	CASSEGQGNTIYF	TGTGCCAGCAGTGAAGGACAGGGAAACACCATATATTTT
TRBV18	TRBD2	.	TRBJ2-5	CASSPSGSLGETQYF	TGTGCCAGCTCACCTAGCGGGAGCTTAGGAGAGACCCAGTACTTC
TRBV6-5	.	.	TRBJ1-1	CASILREGYTEAFF	TGTGCCAGCATCCTACGAGAAGGCTACACTGAAGCTTTCTTT
TRBV7-3	.	.	TRBJ1-1	CASSLQPMNTEAFF	TGTGCCAGCAGCCTCCAGCCTATGAACACTGAAGCTTTCTTT
TRBV27	TRBD2	.	TRBJ2-3	CASHTTSRLDTQYF	TGTGCCAGCCATACGACTAGCCGTTTAGATACGCAGTATTTT
TRBV5-5	.	.	TRBJ2-7	CASESRNSYEQYF	TGTGCCAGCGAAAGCAGGAATTCCTACGAGCAGTACTTC
TRBV6-5	.	.	TRBJ1-2	CASSYSKQNYGYTF	TGTGCCAGCAGTTACTCGAAACAGAACTATGGCTACACCTTC
TRBV7-2	.	.	TRBJ1-5	CASSLSVSNQPQHF	TGTGCCAGCAGCTTATCTGTAAGCAATCAGCCCCAGCATTTT
TRBV30	.	.	TRBJ1-1	CAWSVQGYTEAFF	TGTGCCTGGAGTGTACAGGGTTACACTGAAGCTTTCTTT
TRBV29-1	.	.	TRBJ1-2	CSGFSPPNYGYTF	TGCAGCGGATTTTCCCCTCCTAACTATGGCTACACCTTC
TRBV7-2	.	once	TRBJ2-2	CASSLAPLGGATTGELFF	TGTGCCAGCAGCTTAGCGCCCCTGGGGGGGGCTACTACCGGGGAGCTGTTTTTT
TRBV7-3	.	once	TRBJ2-3	CASSLDTGTDTQYF	TGTGCCAGCAGCTTAGATACAGGGACAGATACGCAGTATTTT
TRBV4-1	.	.	TRBJ1-2	CASSQVGSDYGYTF	TGCGCCAGCAGCCAAGTTGGGTCAGACTATGGCTACACCTTC
TRBV27	TRBD2	.	TRBJ2-1	CASSSPSGVEYNEQFF	TGTGCCAGCAGTTCCCCTAGCGGGGTGGAGTACAATGAGCAGTTCTTC
TRBV5-1	TRBD2	.	TRBJ2-1	CASSFGTSGSLNEQFF	TGCGCCAGCAGCTTCGGGACTAGCGGGAGTTTGAATGAGCAGTTCTTC
TRBV15	.	.	TRBJ2-1	CATSREAVRNEQFF	TGTGCCACCAGCAGAGAGGCAGTAAGGAATGAGCAGTTCTTC
TRBV9	.	.	TRBJ1-1	CASSVEAGTEAFF	TGTGCCAGCAGCGTAGAAGCGGGGACTGAAGCTTTCTTT
TRBV6-5	TRBD2	.	TRBJ2-1	CATRLAQNRGDEQFF	TGTGCCACCCGACTAGCGCAAAATCGCGGAGATGAGCAGTTCTTC
TRBV12-5	.	.	TRBJ2-1	CASVPPSSNEQFF	TGTGCTAGTGTCCCCCCATCCTCCAATGAGCAGTTCTTC
TRBV7-3	.	.	TRBJ2-2	CASSRREVGELFF	TGTGCCAGCAGCCGTAGGGAGGTCGGGGAGCTGTTTTTT
TRBV6-5	TRBD1	.	TRBJ2-2	CASSLTGDTGELFF	TGTGCCAGCAGCTTGACAGGGGACACCGGGGAGCTGTTTTTT
TRBV10-1	.	.	TRBJ2-5	CASSHDRSQETQYF	TGCGCCAGCAGCCACGACAGGTCTCAAGAGACCCAGTACTTC
TRBV11-3	.	.	TRBJ2-3	CASSSLGPTDTQYF	TGTGCCAGCAGCTCCTTAGGTCCCACAGATACGCAGTATTTT
TRBV7-2	TRBD1	.	TRBJ2-6	CASRVQGESSGANVLTF	TGTGCCAGCAGGGTACAGGGGGAAAGCTCTGGGGCCAACGTCCTGACTTTC
TRBV7-6	.	.	TRBJ1-1	CASSSMRHEAFF	TGTGCCAGCAGCTCCATGCGCCATGAAGCTTTCTTT
TRBV7-3	.	.	TRBJ1-5	CASSPPPVSNQPQHF	TGTGCCAGCAGCCCGCCCCCAGTAAGCAATCAGCCCCAGCATTTT
TRBV7-2	TRBD2	.	TRBJ2-1	CASSLNLAGSEQFF	TGTGCCAGCAGCTTAAATCTAGCGGGAAGTGAGCAGTTCTTC
TRBV30	.	.	TRBJ1-2	CAWSVVNGYTF	TGTGCCTGGAGTGTAGTGAATGGCTACACCTTC
TRBV10-3	.	.	TRBJ1-1	CAILGTLNTEAFF	TGTGCCATCCTTGGGACACTGAACACTGAAGCTTTCTTT
TRBV28	.	.	TRBJ1-1	CASWRGSNTEAFF	TGTGCCAGCTGGAGGGGATCGAACACTGAAGCTTTCTTT
TRBV6-1	.	.	TRBJ1-3	CASSEATGSGNTIYF	TGTGCCAGCAGTGAAGCTACAGGGTCTGGAAACACCATATATTTT
TRBV11-2	.	.	TRBJ2-7	CASGFLRRPPDEQYF	TGTGCCAGCGGATTTCTCCGGCGGCCGCCTGACGAGCAGTACTTC
TRBV6-6	.	few	TRBJ1-2	CASSYILVRDGYTF	TGTGCCAGCAGTTACATTTTGGTACGAGATGGCTACACCTTC
TRBV6-6	TRBD1	.	TRBJ1-5	CASSAQGQVLQHF	TGTGCCAGCAGTGCGCAGGGACAGGTGCTCCAGCATTTT
TRBV6-4	TRBD2	.	TRBJ2-1	CASSNTHSWTSGYNEQFF	TGTGCCAGCAGTAACACGCACTCCTGGACTAGCGGTTACAATGAGCAGTTCTTC
TRBV6-5	.	.	TRBJ2-7	CASTLDGYEQYF	TGTGCCAGCACTCTGGACGGCTACGAGCAGTACTTC
TRBV19	.	.	TRBJ1-2	CASSHLTDYNYGYTF	TGTGCCAGTAGTCACTTGACAGATTACAACTATGGCTACACCTTC
TRBV19	TRBD1	.	TRBJ1-4	CASRAWTGGEKLFF	TGTGCCAGTAGAGCTTGGACAGGTGGGGAAAAACTGTTTTTT
TRBV7-9	.	.	TRBJ2-4	CASSLASGWIGNIQYF	TGTGCCAGCAGCTTAGCCTCTGGGTGGATCGGGAACATTCAGTACTTC
TRBV28	.	.	TRBJ2-7	CASRGPGDGNYEQYF	TGTGCCAGCAGAGGCCCAGGGGACGGAAACTACGAGCAGTACTTC
TRBV9	TRBD1	.	TRBJ1-5	CASSVAGQGAGEPQHF	TGTGCCAGCAGCGTAGCGGGACAGGGGGCCGGGGAGCCCCAGCATTTT
TRBV5-5	.	.	TRBJ1-2	CASSLEAGSGYTF	TGTGCCAGCAGCTTGGAAGCCGGGAGCGGCTACACCTTC
TRBV5-1	.	.	TRBJ1-1	CASSLTSFPPNTFF	TGCGCCAGCAGCTTGACCTCTTTCCCTCCCAATACTTTCTTT
TRBV25-1	TRBD2	once	TRBJ2-5	CASSLGTSGQETQYF	TGTGCCAGCAGCCTCGGGACTAGCGGGCAAGAGACCCAGTACTTC
TRBV11-3	.	.	TRBJ2-3	CASSTDADTQYF	TGTGCCAGCAGCACCGATGCAGATACGCAGTATTTT
TRBV25-1	.	few	TRBJ1-5	CASSEFRLGSNQPQHF	TGTGCCAGCAGTGAATTTAGACTAGGATCTAATCAGCCCCAGCATTTT
TRBV28	.	.	TRBJ2-2	CASSFERGTGTGELFF	TGTGCCAGCAGTTTTGAGAGGGGAACGGGCACCGGGGAGCTGTTTTTT